This TCR beta chain was documented in a study of blood T cells in healthy people across ages. The junction had 2 bases not matched to a gene; V was cut back by 1 base and J by 1 base. In germline, CDR1 is MNHNS, CDR2 SASEGT. The CDR3 has 15 residues. There were at least 5 micrograms of total RNA extracted from every sample. It was with a sample-barcoded 5' primer and a J-beta primer mix that a second PCR of about 6 to 12 cycles was run. TCRdb reanalysed the 5' RACE reads using MiXCR and keeps one entry per CDR3 protein. The data contain roughly 800,000 distinct CDR3 sequences, 58% of them seen just once; the ten biggest clones take up around 22%.

The receptor was derived from a man aged 30 to 45 in good health. Sequenced input: blood. This chain uses TRBV6-1 with TRBJ2-5, with 8 bases identical to TRBD1. The DNA of the CDR3 is TGTGCCAGCAGTGAAGTCAGGGGGCCCCAAGAGACCCAGTACTTC. It codes for CASSEVRGPQETQYF.